The T cell receptor beta chain under discussion was sequenced for a study of T-cell memory formation after mild COVID-19. Study background: TCR clusters were mostly donor specific.

TCRdb reanalysed the 5' RACE reads using MiXCR and keeps one entry per CDR3 protein. Counted here are 400,000 or so distinct CDR3 sequences, more than 20% occurring once; the ten biggest clones make up about 12%. CDR3 length equals 15 residues. The germline V gene encodes CDR1 LGHNT and CDR2 FRNRAP. The V and J ends lost 3 bases and 10 bases, in that order; junction bases with no gene match: 8. About this clonotype itself: Its matching antigen is unknown.

Overall study findings and caveats: While clones contracting from day 15 to 85 were balanced between CD4 and CD8, later expanders leaned CD4+. Of the contracting clones, CD4+ ones lay mainly in CM and EM, and CD8+ ones in EMRA. There were some responding clones in pre-infection memory, which suggested that cross-reactive memory had joined.

The sequence was obtained from an adult woman who had mild COVID-19 (a few samples of this study predate the infection). Cell type and time point are not known. The sample was PBMCs or a T cell subset sorted from them (not recorded which). The rearrangement uses TRBV12-5 and TRBJ2-1; TRBD2 matches 11 bases. The CDR3 loop reads CASGFSSGRTSEQFF. The CDR3 DNA sequence: TGTGCTAGTGGTTTCTCTAGCGGGAGGACTTCCGAGCAGTTCTTC.